The following is a TCR beta chain sequence with its context. Antigen unknown. The CDR3 contains 16 residues. Trimming cost V 5 bases and J 6 bases; bases outside gene matches: 14. CDR1 is SEHNR and CDR2 is FQNEAQ in the germline V gene (reference sequence). A multiplex PCR was run with 60 Vbeta primers and 13 Jbeta primers. Some clones are missing from TCRdb's copy, which holds only in-frame ones; the method was immunoSEQ multiplex PCR. The table lists around 100,000 clones, just under 80% of them singletons. These data belong to a study of cytomegalovirus exposure and HLA in healthy donors. Across the whole study: Most genotyped donors, 65% to 85% of 398, had Caucasian-associated genetic ancestry. Study findings and constraints: TRBV6-2, TRBV6-3 and other indistinguishable V segments were excluded. Reportedly, diagnosis of cytomegalovirus status by the classifier showed high specificity and sensitivity.

The material sequenced was PBMCs. This sequence originates from a male donor in good health and CMV-seropositive. The rearrangement links TRBV7-9 to TRBJ2-7, with 9 bases identical to TRBD2. CDR3 amino acids: CASSPPRSGRSAEQYF. The DNA for the CDR3 is TGTGCCAGCAGCCCCCCGAGGAGCGGGAGGTCGGCCGAGCAGTACTTC.